This T cell receptor beta chain emerged from a study of early T cells in non-severe SARS-CoV-2 infection. General study results and limits: A preference for anti-spike CD8 responses marked VDJdb matching, which missed private and CD4 specificities.

TCRdb called the 5' RACE reads again in MiXCR, with one record for every CDR3 protein. The sample carries tens of thousands of distinct CDR3 sequences, over 10% recorded once. Per germline, CDR1 WSHSY and CDR2 SAAADI. The CDR3 contains 17 residues. Losses at the gene ends were 4 bases for V and 0 bases for J; bases not matched to a gene: 9. Ten or more counts support this clonotype. Its target is not known. The sequenced material came from whole blood. This chain connects TRBV10-2 to TRBJ2-3, with 8 bases lining up with TRBD2. The sequence derives from an adult who was a healthcare worker with PCR-confirmed SARS-CoV-2 infection or an uninfected control (not recorded which). The CDR3 loop reads CASSGPTASGSTDTQYF. The CDR3, as DNA: TGCGCCAGCAGTGGGCCCACGGCTAGCGGGAGCACAGATACGCAGTATTTT.